The clone carrying this T cell receptor (beta chain) was found once. The data originate from a study of blood T cell repertoires in COVID-19. Produced via immunoSEQ multiplex PCR; TCRdb's table is partial and in-frame only. The data contain around 200,000 clones, 86% of them singletons. This TCR was recovered from a man in his forties with acute COVID-19. Sequenced: PBMCs or T cells enriched from blood (not recorded which).

CDR3 sequence (DNA): TGTGCCAGCAGCATAAGACTAGCGGAGCAGTTCTTC. Amino acid sequence: CASSIRLAEQFF. This chain connects TRBV21-1 to TRBJ2-1; the tabulated D call, TRBD2, remains unverified against the DNA. TRBV21-1 is a known pseudogene. The CDR3 covers 12 residues.